Listed below are T cell receptor beta chains from one sample, sequenced in a study of blood T cells in healthy people across ages. TCRdb recomputed calls from the 5' RACE reads with MiXCR, one row per CDR3 protein. The sample includes around 1.7 million distinct CDR3 sequences, 28% seen only once; the top ten take roughly 8.2%. Sequenced: blood. The receptor set was obtained from a woman in her twenties or thirties in good health. CDR3s include the opening cysteine and the closing phenylalanine or tryptophan. Fields, in order: V gene, clone size, J gene, D gene, CDR3 DNA, CDR3 protein. The D gene is left open where the match is weak. The size entry is marked missing in some rows and otherwise reads once, few, many or a size class.

v_gene: TRBV20-1
abundance: NA
j_gene: TRBJ2-5
d_gene: NA
CDR3nt: TGCAGTGCTGTCCGACTAGAAGAGACCCAGTACTTC
CDR3aa: CSAVRLEETQYF

v_gene: TRBV2
abundance: NA
j_gene: TRBJ2-7
d_gene: NA
CDR3nt: TGTGCCAGCAGTGAATACGGGGGCCTAACCTACAATGAGCAGTACTTC
CDR3aa: CASSEYGGLTYNEQYF

v_gene: TRBV10-3
abundance: many
j_gene: TRBJ1-5
d_gene: NA
CDR3nt: TGTGCCACGACGACAGCAGCCAATCAGCCCCAGCATTTT
CDR3aa: CATTTAANQPQHF

v_gene: TRBV20-1
abundance: few
j_gene: TRBJ2-3
d_gene: NA
CDR3nt: TGCAGTGCTAGTCCCAGCGGCCACACAGATACGCAGTATTTT
CDR3aa: CSASPSGHTDTQYF

v_gene: TRBV7-3
abundance: NA
j_gene: TRBJ2-5
d_gene: TRBD1
CDR3nt: TGTGCCAGCAGCTTAGCCCCGGGACAGGAAGAGACCCAGTACTTC
CDR3aa: CASSLAPGQEETQYF

v_gene: TRBV3-1
abundance: few
j_gene: TRBJ2-3
d_gene: NA
CDR3nt: TGTACCAGCAGCCAAGATTTGGATACGCAGTATTTT
CDR3aa: CTSSQDLDTQYF

v_gene: TRBV6-5
abundance: NA
j_gene: TRBJ2-7
d_gene: TRBD1
CDR3nt: TGTGCCAGCAGTTCCCAATTCAAACCGGGACAGGGGGCCCACGAGCAGTACTTC
CDR3aa: CASSSQFKPGQGAHEQYF

v_gene: TRBV28
abundance: many
j_gene: TRBJ2-3
d_gene: NA
CDR3nt: TGTGCCAGCAGTTTATTTGTCGGGAGCCTCACTAGCACAGATACGCAGTATTTT
CDR3aa: CASSLFVGSLTSTDTQYF

v_gene: TRBV6-5
abundance: NA
j_gene: TRBJ1-4
d_gene: NA
CDR3nt: TGTGCCAGCAGGTACGGGGGGGCCAATGAAAAACTGTTTTTT
CDR3aa: CASRYGGANEKLFF

v_gene: TRBV7-9
abundance: few
j_gene: TRBJ2-1
d_gene: TRBD2
CDR3nt: TGTGCCAGCAGCCCGACTAGCGGGATTGACAATGAGCAGTTCTTC
CDR3aa: CASSPTSGIDNEQFF

v_gene: TRBV12-3/TRBV12-4
abundance: NA
j_gene: TRBJ2-1
d_gene: TRBD2
CDR3nt: TGTACCAGCAGCTCAGCGGGGGGGCCTCGTAATGAGCAGTTCTTC
CDR3aa: CTSSSAGGPRNEQFF

v_gene: TRBV4-1
abundance: many
j_gene: TRBJ2-7
d_gene: TRBD1
CDR3nt: TGCGCCAGCAGCCGTTCCGGGACAGGGGGTGGAGAGCAGTACTTC
CDR3aa: CASSRSGTGGGEQYF

v_gene: TRBV4-3
abundance: NA
j_gene: TRBJ2-7
d_gene: TRBD1
CDR3nt: TGCGCCAGCGGCCAAGCTTGGGACAGACTCTACGAGCAGTACTTC
CDR3aa: CASGQAWDRLYEQYF

v_gene: TRBV4-3
abundance: NA
j_gene: TRBJ1-5
d_gene: NA
CDR3nt: TGCGCCAGCAGCCCCCAGATTCGTCAGCCCCAGCATTTT
CDR3aa: CASSPQIRQPQHF

v_gene: TRBV5-1
abundance: NA
j_gene: TRBJ2-1
d_gene: TRBD2
CDR3nt: TGCGCCAGCAGCGAAGGACTAGCGGACTCCTACAATGAGCAGTTCTTC
CDR3aa: CASSEGLADSYNEQFF

v_gene: TRBV5-1
abundance: few
j_gene: TRBJ1-2
d_gene: NA
CDR3nt: TGCGCCAGCAGCCCCGAACGGGAGGTCTATGGCTACACCTTC
CDR3aa: CASSPEREVYGYTF

v_gene: TRBV9
abundance: few
j_gene: TRBJ1-1
d_gene: NA
CDR3nt: TGTGCCAGCAGCGTAGTAGGGACCAATCTACAGGGCACGGGGACTGAAGCTTTCTTT
CDR3aa: CASSVVGTNLQGTGTEAFF

v_gene: TRBV2
abundance: NA
j_gene: TRBJ2-7
d_gene: NA
CDR3nt: TGTGCCGGTAGGGGGATCTTCTACGAGCAGTACTTC
CDR3aa: CAGRGIFYEQYF

v_gene: TRBV29-1
abundance: many
j_gene: TRBJ2-1
d_gene: NA
CDR3nt: TGCAGCGTTGCCGATAACAGCAACAATGAGCAGTTCTTC
CDR3aa: CSVADNSNNEQFF

v_gene: TRBV6-6
abundance: NA
j_gene: TRBJ1-5
d_gene: NA
CDR3nt: TGTGCCAGCAGTTTTGGGGGCTCTGGGCAGCCCCAGCATTTT
CDR3aa: CASSFGGSGQPQHF

v_gene: TRBV7-3
abundance: many
j_gene: TRBJ2-3
d_gene: NA
CDR3nt: TGTGCCAGCAGCTTAAACCCCGCAGATACGCAGTATTTT
CDR3aa: CASSLNPADTQYF

v_gene: TRBV10-3
abundance: few
j_gene: TRBJ1-2
d_gene: TRBD1
CDR3nt: TGTGCCATCAGTTCGGACAGGGGCTATGGCTACACCTTC
CDR3aa: CAISSDRGYGYTF

v_gene: TRBV29-1
abundance: NA
j_gene: TRBJ1-2
d_gene: NA
CDR3nt: TGCAGCGTAGAGTGGACTACTAACTGGGACTATGGCTACACCTTC
CDR3aa: CSVEWTTNWDYGYTF